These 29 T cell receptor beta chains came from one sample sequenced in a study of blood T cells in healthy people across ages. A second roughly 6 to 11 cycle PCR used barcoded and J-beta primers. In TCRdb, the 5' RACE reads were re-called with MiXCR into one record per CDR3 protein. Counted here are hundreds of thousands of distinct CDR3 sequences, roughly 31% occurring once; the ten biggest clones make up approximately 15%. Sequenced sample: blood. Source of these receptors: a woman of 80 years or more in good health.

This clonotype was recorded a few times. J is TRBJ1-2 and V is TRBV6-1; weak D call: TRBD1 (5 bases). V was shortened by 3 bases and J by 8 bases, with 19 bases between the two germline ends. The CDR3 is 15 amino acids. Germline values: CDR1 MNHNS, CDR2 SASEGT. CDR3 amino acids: CASSESGGGRDGYTF. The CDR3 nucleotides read TGTGCCAGCAGTGAGAGCGGGGGAGGGAGGGACGGCTACACCTTC.

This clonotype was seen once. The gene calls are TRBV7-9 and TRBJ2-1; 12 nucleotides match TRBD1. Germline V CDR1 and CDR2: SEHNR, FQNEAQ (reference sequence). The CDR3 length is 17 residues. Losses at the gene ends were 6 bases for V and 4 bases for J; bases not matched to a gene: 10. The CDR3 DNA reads TGTGCCAGCAGGTCCGGGACAGGGGGCGCCGGGTACAATGAGCAGTTCTTC. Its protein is CASRSGTGGAGYNEQFF.

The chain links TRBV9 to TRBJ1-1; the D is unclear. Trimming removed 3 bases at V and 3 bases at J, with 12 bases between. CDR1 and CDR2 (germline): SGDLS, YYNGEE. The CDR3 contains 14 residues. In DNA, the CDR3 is TGTGCCAGCAGCGCCGCCCGGGGTCACACTGAAGCTTTCTTT. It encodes CASSAARGHTEAFF. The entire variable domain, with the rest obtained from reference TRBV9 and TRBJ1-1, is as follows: DSGVTQTPKHLITATGQRVTLRCSPRSGDLSVYWYQQSLDQGLQFLIQYYNGEERAKGNILERFSAQQFPDLHSELNLSSLELGDSALYFCASSAARGHTEAFFGQGTRLTVV.

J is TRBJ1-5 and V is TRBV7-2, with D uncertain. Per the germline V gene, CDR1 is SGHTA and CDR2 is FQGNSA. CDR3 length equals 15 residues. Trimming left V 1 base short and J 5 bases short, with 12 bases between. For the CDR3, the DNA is TGTGCCAGCAGCTTAGAACCACACCCGGATCAGCCCCAGCATTTT. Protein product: CASSLEPHPDQPQHF.

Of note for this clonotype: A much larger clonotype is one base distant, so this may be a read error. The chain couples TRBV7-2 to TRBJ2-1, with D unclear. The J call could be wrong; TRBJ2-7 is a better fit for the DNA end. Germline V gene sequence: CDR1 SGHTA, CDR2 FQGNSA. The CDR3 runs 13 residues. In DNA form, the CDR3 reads TGTGCCAGCAGCATCCCCTCCTACAATGAGCAGTACTTC. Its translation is CASSIPSYNEQYF.

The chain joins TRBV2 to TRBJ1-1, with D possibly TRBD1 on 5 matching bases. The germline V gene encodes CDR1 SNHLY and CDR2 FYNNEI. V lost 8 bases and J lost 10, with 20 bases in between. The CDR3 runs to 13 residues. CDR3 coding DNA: TGTGCCAGCGGTGCAGGGTACCGCCTTGGAGCTTTCTTT. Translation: CASGAGYRLGAFF. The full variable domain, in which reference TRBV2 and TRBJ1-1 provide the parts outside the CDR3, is EPEVTQTPSHQVTQMGQEVILRCVPISNHLYFYWYRQILGQKVEFLVSFYNNEISEKSEIFDDQFSVERPDGSNFTLKIRSTKLEDSAMYFCASGAGYRLGAFFGQGTRLTVV.

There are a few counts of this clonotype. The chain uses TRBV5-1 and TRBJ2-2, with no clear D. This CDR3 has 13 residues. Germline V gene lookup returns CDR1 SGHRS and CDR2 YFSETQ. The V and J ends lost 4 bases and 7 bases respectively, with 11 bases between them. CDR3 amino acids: CASSQYSGGELFF. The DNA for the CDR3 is TGCGCCAGCAGCCAATACAGTGGCGGGGAGCTGTTTTTT. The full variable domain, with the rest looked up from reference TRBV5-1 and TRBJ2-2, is KAGVTQTPRYLIKTRGQQVTLSCSPISGHRSVSWYQQTPGQGLQFLFEYFSETQRNKGNFPGRFSGRQFSNSRSEMNVSTLELGDSALYLCASSQYSGGELFFGEGSRLTVL.

CDR3 loop: CSAKGAPTRGADTQYF. In DNA, the CDR3 is TGCAGTGCAAAAGGGGCCCCGACGAGGGGCGCAGATACGCAGTATTTT. The chain employs TRBV20-1 and TRBJ2-3; D tentatively fits TRBD1 or TRBD2 (5 bases each). This CDR3 comprises 16 residues. Germline loops: CDR1 DFQATT, CDR2 SNEGSKA (reference sequence). The V end lost 6 bases, the J end lost 4 bases, and 23 bases lay between the germline ends.

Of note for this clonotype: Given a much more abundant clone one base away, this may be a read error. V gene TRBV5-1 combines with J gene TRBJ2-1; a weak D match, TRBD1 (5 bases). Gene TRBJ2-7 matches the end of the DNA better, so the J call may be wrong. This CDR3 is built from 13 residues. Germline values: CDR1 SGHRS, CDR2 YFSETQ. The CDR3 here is CASFETEAYEQYF. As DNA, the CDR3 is TGCGCCAGCTTCGAGACAGAGGCGTACGAGCAGTACTTC.

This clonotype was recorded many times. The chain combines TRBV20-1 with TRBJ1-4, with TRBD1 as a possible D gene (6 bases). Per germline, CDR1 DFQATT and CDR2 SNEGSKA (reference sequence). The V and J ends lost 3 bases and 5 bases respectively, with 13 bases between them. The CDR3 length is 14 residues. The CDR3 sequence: CSASAGTPNEKLFF. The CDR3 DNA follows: TGCAGTGCTAGCGCCGGGACACCGAATGAAAAACTGTTTTTT.

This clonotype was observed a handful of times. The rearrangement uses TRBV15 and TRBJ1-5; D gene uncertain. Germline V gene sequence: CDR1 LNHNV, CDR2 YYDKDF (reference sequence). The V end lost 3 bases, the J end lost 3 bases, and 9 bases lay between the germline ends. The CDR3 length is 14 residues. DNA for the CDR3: TGTGCCACCAGCAGCCGTTTTAACAATCAGCCCCAGCATTTT. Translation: CATSSRFNNQPQHF.

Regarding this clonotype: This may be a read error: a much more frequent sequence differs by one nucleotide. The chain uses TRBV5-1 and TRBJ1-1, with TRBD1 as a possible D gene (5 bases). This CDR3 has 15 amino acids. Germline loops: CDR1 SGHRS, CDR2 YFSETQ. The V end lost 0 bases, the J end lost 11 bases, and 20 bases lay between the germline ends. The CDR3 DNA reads TGCGCCAGCAGCTTGGCCGAGTGGTCGTCAGAGGGGGCTTTCTTT. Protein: CASSLAEWSSEGAFF.

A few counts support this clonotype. DNA for the CDR3: TGTGCCAGTCGGACTAGCGGGGGCCTGAGGGGGACAGATACGCAGTATTTT. Protein product: CASRTSGGLRGTDTQYF. The chain couples TRBV6-1 to TRBJ2-3; 13 nucleotides align to TRBD2. Losses at the gene ends were 9 bases for V and 3 bases for J; bases not matched to a gene: 12. The CDR3 spans 17 residues. From germline, CDR1 is MNHNS and CDR2 SASEGT.

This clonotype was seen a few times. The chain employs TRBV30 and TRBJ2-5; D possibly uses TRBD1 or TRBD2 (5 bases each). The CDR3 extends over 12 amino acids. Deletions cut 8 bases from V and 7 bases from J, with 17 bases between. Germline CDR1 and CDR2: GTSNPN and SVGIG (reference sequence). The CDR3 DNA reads TGTGCCCGGGCTAGAGGGGCGGGGACCCAGTACTTC. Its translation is CARARGAGTQYF.

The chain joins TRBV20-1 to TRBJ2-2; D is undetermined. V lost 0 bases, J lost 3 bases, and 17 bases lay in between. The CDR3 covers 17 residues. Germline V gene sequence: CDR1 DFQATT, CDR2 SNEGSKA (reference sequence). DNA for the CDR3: TGCAGTGCTAGAGACCGACGACAACATCGGGACACCGGGGAGCTGTTTTTT. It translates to CSARDRRQHRDTGELFF.

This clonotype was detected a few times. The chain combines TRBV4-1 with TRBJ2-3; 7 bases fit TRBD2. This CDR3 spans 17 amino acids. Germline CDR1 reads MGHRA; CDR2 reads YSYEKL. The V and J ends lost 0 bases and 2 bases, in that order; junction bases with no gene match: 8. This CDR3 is CASSQDRWGGPTDTQYF. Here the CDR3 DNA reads TGCGCCAGCAGCCAAGATCGGTGGGGGGGACCCACAGATACGCAGTATTTT.

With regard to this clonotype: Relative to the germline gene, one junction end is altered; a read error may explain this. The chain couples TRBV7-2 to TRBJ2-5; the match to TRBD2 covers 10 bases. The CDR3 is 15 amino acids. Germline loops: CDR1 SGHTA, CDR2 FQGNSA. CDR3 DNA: TGTGCCAGCAACTTAGCGGGGGGCTCAGAAGAGACCCAGTACTTC. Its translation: CASNLAGGSEETQYF.

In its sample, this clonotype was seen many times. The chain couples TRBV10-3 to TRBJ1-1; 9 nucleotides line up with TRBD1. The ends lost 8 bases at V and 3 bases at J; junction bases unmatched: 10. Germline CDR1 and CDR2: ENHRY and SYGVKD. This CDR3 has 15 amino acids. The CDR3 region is CAIGSEGQGYTEAFF. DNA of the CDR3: TGTGCCATCGGGTCCGAGGGACAGGGCTACACTGAAGCTTTCTTT.

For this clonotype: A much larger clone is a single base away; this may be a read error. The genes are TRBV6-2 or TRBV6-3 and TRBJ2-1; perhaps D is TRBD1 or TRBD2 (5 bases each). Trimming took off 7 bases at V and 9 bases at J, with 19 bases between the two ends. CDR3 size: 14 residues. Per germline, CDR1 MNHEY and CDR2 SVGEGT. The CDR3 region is CASKTDGAQGEQFF. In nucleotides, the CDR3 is TGTGCCAGCAAGACCGACGGGGCCCAGGGTGAGCAGTTCTTC.

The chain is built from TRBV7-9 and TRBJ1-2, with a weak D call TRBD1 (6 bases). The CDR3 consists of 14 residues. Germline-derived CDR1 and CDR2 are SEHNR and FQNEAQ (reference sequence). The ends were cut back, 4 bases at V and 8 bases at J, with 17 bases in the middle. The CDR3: CASSSVLGGSGYTF. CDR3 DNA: TGTGCCAGCAGCTCAGTTCTGGGGGGCTCGGGCTACACCTTC. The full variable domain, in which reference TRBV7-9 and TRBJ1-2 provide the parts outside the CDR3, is DTGVSQNPRHKITKRGQNVTFRCDPISEHNRLYWYRQTLGQGPEFLTYFQNEAQLEKSRLLSDRFSAERPKGSFSTLEIQRTEQGDSAMYLCASSSVLGGSGYTFGSGTRLTVV.

The CDR3 bases are TGTGCCAGCAGCTTAAACCCAGGGTATGGCTACACCTTC. Its translation is CASSLNPGYGYTF. The V call is TRBV7-2, the J call TRBJ1-2, with a possible D match to TRBD1 (5 bases). V lost 2 bases to trimming and J lost 5 bases, with 9 bases between them. CDR1 and CDR2 from the germline V gene are SGHTA and FQGNSA. The CDR3 totals 13 residues.

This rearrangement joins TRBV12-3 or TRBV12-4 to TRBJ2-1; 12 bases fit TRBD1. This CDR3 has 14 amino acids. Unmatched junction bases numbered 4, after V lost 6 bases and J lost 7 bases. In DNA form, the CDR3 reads TGTGCCAGCAGGGGACAGGGGGCAATGAATGAGCAGTTCTTC. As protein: CASRGQGAMNEQFF.

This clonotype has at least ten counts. CDR3 in amino acids: CASSHNRGRRIQYF. CDR3 coding DNA: TGTGCCAGCAGCCACAATAGGGGCCGTCGGATTCAGTACTTC. The chain couples TRBV11-2 to TRBJ2-4; TRBD1 might be the D (5 bases). The CDR3 loop spans 14 amino acids. V lost 5 bases and J 10 bases, leaving 18 bases between the germline ends. The V gene's germline CDR1 is SGHAT and CDR2 FQNNGV.

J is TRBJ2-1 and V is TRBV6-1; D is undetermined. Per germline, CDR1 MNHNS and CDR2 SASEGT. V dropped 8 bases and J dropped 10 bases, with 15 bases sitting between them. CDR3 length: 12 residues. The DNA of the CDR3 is TGTGCCAGCCGCCGAGCTGACGGCGAGCAGTTCTTC. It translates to CASRRADGEQFF.

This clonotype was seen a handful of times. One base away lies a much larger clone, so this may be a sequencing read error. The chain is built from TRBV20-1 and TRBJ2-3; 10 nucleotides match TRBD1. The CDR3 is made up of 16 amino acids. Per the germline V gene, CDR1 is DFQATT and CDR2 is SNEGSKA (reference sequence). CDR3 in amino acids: CSASIMTGGITDAQYF. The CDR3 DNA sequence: TGCAGTGCTTCTATCATGACAGGGGGCATAACAGATGCGCAGTATTTT.

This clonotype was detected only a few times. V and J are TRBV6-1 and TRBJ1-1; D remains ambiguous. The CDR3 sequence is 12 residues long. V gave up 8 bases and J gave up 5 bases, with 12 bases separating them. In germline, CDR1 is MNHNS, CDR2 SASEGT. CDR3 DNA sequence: TGTGCCAGCCTTAGGGTCCGGACTGAAGCTTTCTTT. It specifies CASLRVRTEAFF.

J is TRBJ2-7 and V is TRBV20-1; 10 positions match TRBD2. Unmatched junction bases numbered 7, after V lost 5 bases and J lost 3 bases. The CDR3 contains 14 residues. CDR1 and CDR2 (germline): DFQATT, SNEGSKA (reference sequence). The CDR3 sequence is CSAPGLADNYEQYF. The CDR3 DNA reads TGCAGTGCTCCTGGACTAGCGGATAACTACGAGCAGTACTTC.

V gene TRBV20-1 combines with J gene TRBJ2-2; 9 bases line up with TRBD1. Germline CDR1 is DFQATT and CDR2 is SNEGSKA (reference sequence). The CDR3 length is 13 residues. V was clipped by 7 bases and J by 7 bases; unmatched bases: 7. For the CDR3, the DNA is TGCAGTGTGGACAGGGGAGGGGGCGGGGAGCTGTTTTTT. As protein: CSVDRGGGGELFF.

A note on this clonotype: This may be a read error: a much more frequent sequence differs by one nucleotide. DNA for the CDR3: TGCGCCAGCAGCCAAGCAGGAGCGGGGGGGCGGGACACAGATACGCAGTATTTT. Its protein is CASSQAGAGGRDTDTQYF. The V gene is TRBV4-1, the J gene TRBJ2-3; 10 bases agree with TRBD2. With 1 base clipped from V and 2 bases from J, the junction kept 9 bases outside the gene matches. Germline V gene lookup returns CDR1 MGHRA and CDR2 YSYEKL. This CDR3 has 18 residues.